Listed below are T cell receptor beta chains from one sample, sequenced in a study of T cell responses to AZD1222 COVID-19 vaccine. TCRdb keeps only in-frame clones here, not all; method: immunoSEQ multiplex PCR. The sample holds 100,000 to 150,000 clones, more than 80% seen once. The material sequenced was peripheral blood, taken on day 0 of AZD1222 vaccination. Receptor source: an adult in good health. CDR3s leave out the opening cysteine and the closing phenylalanine or tryptophan. The listing skips clone size in some rows; elsewhere it reads once, few, many or a size class.

. TRBJ2-5 TRBV21-1 ASSPLGQRLIPTQY
. TRBJ1-2 TRBV16 ASSQSQDRGNGYT
. TRBJ1-6 TRBV19 ASSMGGQAVLPLH
. TRBJ2-1 TRBV2 ASSRHSYNEQF
. TRBJ1-3 TRBV9 ASSAPQGGNTIY
once TRBJ2-7 TRBV13 ASSPTRLAGGQEQY
. TRBJ1-1 TRBV5-4 ASSLQDTEAF
. TRBJ1-5 TRBV15 ASRAGNQPQH
. TRBJ1-1 TRBV19 ASSPRRGEAF
. TRBJ1-4 TRBV28 ASSLVDRGNEKLF
. TRBJ2-1 TRBV6-6 ASSYGNEQF
. TRBJ1-1 TRBV7-9 ASGTAGRKAF
once TRBJ2-5 TRBV30 ARTGDGETQY
few TRBJ1-2 TRBV6-4 ASSDTGYYGYT
once TRBJ2-1 TRBV7-2 ASSSGGVAGSYNEQF
. TRBJ1-1 TRBV7-6 ASSNLGAPNTEAF
once TRBJ2-7 TRBV24-1 ATSDPGTQNPYEQY
. TRBJ1-2 TRBV5-4 ASSRGQLNYGYT
. TRBJ1-2 TRBV29-1 SVEGRGDRDYGYT
. TRBJ1-5 TRBV5-8 ASSSSDRADQPQH
. TRBJ1-5 TRBV6-1 ASSEGRHNQPQH
. TRBJ1-4 TRBV18 ASSSRLLGTGNEKLF
once TRBJ1-1 TRBV18 ASSPPGTEAF
few TRBJ2-7 TRBV15 ATSRVFHEQY
. TRBJ1-5 TRBV7-9 ASSSGLINQPQH
. TRBJ1-2 TRBV18 ASSQTGTSGGYT
. TRBJ1-3 TRBV27 ASSLSLPRQGTGNTIY
. TRBJ1-2 TRBV19 ASRPLGYGYT
. TRBJ1-3 TRBV10-2 ASSWGGSGNTIY
. TRBJ2-3 TRBV7-3 ASSLWVSGTDTQY
. TRBJ1-6 TRBV10-3 AISPREDSPLH
. TRBJ1-6 TRBV5-1 ASSLEQGRWSPLH
. TRBJ1-6 TRBV27 ASSFPGSPLH
. TRBJ2-1 TRBV10-1 ASSEVSDSYNEQF
. TRBJ1-6 TRBV7-9 ASSPTGGINSPLH
. TRBJ1-1 TRBV10-1 ASSESLYGQASEAF
. TRBJ1-1 TRBV5-1 ASSLTGKGSTEAF
few TRBJ1-4 TRBV27 ASSLRAEREKLF
. TRBJ1-2 TRBV7-8 ASSPFGDTDGYT
few TRBJ1-1 TRBV28 ASSEPALGDTEAF
. TRBJ2-1 TRBV29-1 SYTEGLTRYGANEQF
. TRBJ1-1 TRBV7-9 ASSFPNKGGESTAF
. TRBJ1-2 TRBV28 ASSPPKTVWDGYT
. TRBJ2-7 TRBV30 ASATGAKNEQY
. TRBJ1-6 TRBV5-1 ASSLAAGPLH
. TRBJ1-1 TRBV27 ASSPLRGLTNTEAF
. TRBJ2-2 TRBV4-2 ASSQDPSGRNTGELF
. TRBJ2-1 TRBV2 ASRSVGSGREQF
. TRBJ1-2 TRBV25-1 ASSGTGGNGYT
. TRBJ1-4 TRBV30 AWGEATNEKLF
. TRBJ1-2 TRBV30 AWRSPALRGYT